This TCR beta chain is drawn from a study of T cells after yellow fever vaccination. TCRdb re-called the 5' RACE reads with MiXCR, one entry per CDR3 protein. The sample shows 250,000 to 300,000 distinct CDR3 sequences, around 4.9% of them seen only once. This sequence originates from a young man who received the YFV17D yellow fever vaccine. Sequenced here: CD4+ T cells sorted from PBMCs, sampled on the day of the yellow fever booster vaccination.

The CDR3 bases are TGTGCCAGCAGCTTGGACGGGACTAGCGGCACAGATACGCAGTATTTT. As protein: CASSLDGTSGTDTQYF. This rearrangement joins TRBV5-4 to TRBJ2-3, with 10 nucleotides matching TRBD2. The CDR3 has 16 amino acids. The germline V gene has CDR1 SGHNT and CDR2 YYREEE (reference sequence). V lost 0 bases to trimming and J lost 1 base; unmatched junction nucleotides: 2.